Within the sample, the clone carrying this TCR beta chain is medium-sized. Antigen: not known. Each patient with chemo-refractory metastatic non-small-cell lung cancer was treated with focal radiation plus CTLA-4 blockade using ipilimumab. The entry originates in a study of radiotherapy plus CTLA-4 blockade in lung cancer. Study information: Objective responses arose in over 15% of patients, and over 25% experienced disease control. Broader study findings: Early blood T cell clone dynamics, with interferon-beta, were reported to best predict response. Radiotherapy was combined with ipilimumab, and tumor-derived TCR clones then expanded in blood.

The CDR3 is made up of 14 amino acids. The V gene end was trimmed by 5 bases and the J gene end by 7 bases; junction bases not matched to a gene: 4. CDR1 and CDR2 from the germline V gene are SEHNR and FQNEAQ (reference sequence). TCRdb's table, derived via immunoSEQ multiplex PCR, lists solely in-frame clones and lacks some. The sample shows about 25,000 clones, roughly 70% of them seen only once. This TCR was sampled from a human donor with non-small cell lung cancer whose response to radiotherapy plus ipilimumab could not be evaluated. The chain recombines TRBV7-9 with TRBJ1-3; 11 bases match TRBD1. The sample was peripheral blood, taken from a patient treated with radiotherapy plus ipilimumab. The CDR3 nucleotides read TGTGCCAGCAGCGGACAGGGGGCGCAGAACACCATATATTTT. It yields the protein CASSGQGAQNTIYF.